Below, 19 T cell receptor beta chains from the same sample are listed, as sequenced in a study of identical twins. TCRdb independently ran MiXCR on the 5' RACE reads; one entry per CDR3 protein. The sample carries some 1,700,000 distinct CDR3 sequences, around a third recorded once. Material: cord blood. These receptor sequences come from a newborn girl in good health.

This chain uses TRBV7-2 with TRBJ2-3; 13 bases are a match to TRBD2. The V segment lost 2 bases and the J segment 6 bases; nucleotides outside the gene matches: 14. Germline assignment: CDR1 SGHTA and CDR2 FQGNSA. The CDR3 contains 19 residues. The DNA for the CDR3 is TGTGCCAGCAGCTTAAATCGAGGACTAGCGGGGGTCTTGGGGGATACGCAGTATTTT. Protein sequence: CASSLNRGLAGVLGDTQYF.

This chain connects TRBV2 to TRBJ1-5; D perhaps matches TRBD1 (6 bases). Trimming stripped 6 bases from V and 6 bases from J, with 18 bases between. Germline assignment: CDR1 SNHLY and CDR2 FYNNEI. This CDR3 comprises 15 residues. CDR3 sequence: CASSYLPIGGQPQHF. As DNA, the CDR3 is TGTGCCAGCAGCTACCTTCCCATAGGGGGTCAGCCCCAGCATTTT.

The CDR3: CASTPRTSGSVGEQFF. The CDR3 region has the DNA TGTGCCAGCACCCCGAGGACTAGCGGGTCTGTCGGTGAGCAGTTCTTC. The genes are TRBV14 and TRBJ2-1; 11 bases align to TRBD2. Germline V lookup: CDR1 SGHDN, CDR2 FVKESK. V shed 7 bases and J 9 bases; nucleotides not matched to a gene: 14. The CDR3 spans 16 residues.

This clonotype was observed a handful of times. V and J are TRBV6-1 and TRBJ1-6; D uncertain. The CDR3 is 12 amino acids. With 8 bases removed from V and 9 bases from J, the gap between germline ends came to 11 bases. CDR1 is MNHNS, CDR2 SASEGT, per germline. CDR3 in amino acids: CASWQTGSPLHF. CDR3 in DNA: TGTGCCAGCTGGCAGACGGGTTCACCCCTCCACTTT.

On this clonotype itself: One junction end does not reproduce the germline sequence, and a read error may be involved. This sequence joins TRBV5-1 and TRBJ2-3; the match to TRBD1 covers 10 bases. The CDR3 length is 14 residues. Germline loops: CDR1 SGHRS, CDR2 YFSETQ. The CDR3 protein is CVSSSTGGPDTQYF. The CDR3 DNA follows: TGCGTCAGCAGCTCGACAGGGGGCCCAGATACGCAGTATTTT. Complete variable domain (other parts from reference TRBV5-1 and TRBJ2-3): KAGVTQTPRYLIKTRGQQVTLSCSPISGHRSVSWYQQTPGQGLQFLFEYFSETQRNKGNFPGRFSGRQFSNSRSEMNVSTLELGDSALYLCVSSSTGGPDTQYFGPGTRLTVL.

Note on this clonotype: At one boundary the junction diverges from the germline segment, which might be a read error. The V and J genes are TRBV20-1 and TRBJ1-6; TRBD1 might be the D (6 bases). This CDR3 is built from 14 residues. Germline CDR1 DFQATT, CDR2 SNEGSKA (reference sequence). This CDR3 reads CSARDQGYNSSLHF. In DNA, the CDR3 is TGCAGTGCTAGAGATCAGGGGTATAATTCATCCCTCCACTTT.

The gene calls are TRBV6-1 and TRBJ2-4; TRBD2 might be the D (6 bases). The assigned J gene may be wrong: the sequence end matches TRBJ2-7 better. This CDR3 comprises 13 residues. Germline V CDR1 and CDR2: MNHNS, SASEGT. The CDR3 here is CASGLARAYEQYF. CDR3 DNA sequence: TGTGCCAGCGGGCTAGCGCGAGCCTACGAGCAGTACTTC.

The genes are TRBV7-2 and TRBJ2-1, with 9 positions matching TRBD1. The CDR3 contains 17 residues. Germline V lookup: CDR1 SGHTA, CDR2 FQGNSA. After removal of 4 bases from V and 0 bases from J, the junction contained 7 bases not matched to a gene. Written as DNA, the CDR3 is TGTGCCAGCAGCTCCCGGGACAGGGCCTACTCCTACAATGAGCAGTTCTTC. Protein: CASSSRDRAYSYNEQFF.

This clonotype came up a few times. The CDR3 reads CASSYLDRGFDSNQPQHF. Here the CDR3 DNA reads TGTGCCAGCTCATATCTCGACAGGGGCTTTGATAGCAATCAGCCCCAGCATTTT. The gene calls are TRBV6-1 and TRBJ1-5; 8 bases are shared with TRBD1. V lost 8 bases and J lost 0; bases outside the gene matches: 15. There are 18 residues in the CDR3. Germline V CDR1 and CDR2: MNHNS, SASEGT.

CDR3 nucleotide sequence: TGTGCCAGCAGCCCCTTAGGACTAGCGGCGACCAATGAGCAGTACTTC. Amino acid sequence: CASSPLGLAATNEQYF. The chain carries TRBV7-9 and TRBJ2-5; 10 positions match TRBD2. The V gene end was trimmed by 5 bases and the J gene end by 11 bases; junction bases not matched to a gene: 17. The CDR3 contains 16 residues. CDR1 is SEHNR, CDR2 FQNEAQ, per germline (reference sequence).

The chain recombines TRBV28 with TRBJ1-5; TRBD1 is a possible D gene (5 bases). Trimming shortened V by 7 bases and J by 1 base, and 11 bases separated the two germline ends. The CDR3 contains 14 residues. Looked up from germline, CDR1 is MDHEN and CDR2 is SYDVKM. CDR3: CASNRGWSNQPQHF. The CDR3 region has the DNA TGTGCCAGCAATCGGGGGTGGAGCAATCAGCCCCAGCATTTT.

The chain couples TRBV6-5 to TRBJ1-6; 9 bases line up with TRBD1. Germline assignment: CDR1 MNHEY and CDR2 SVGAGI. This CDR3 comprises 15 residues. V dropped 2 bases and J dropped 6; count of bases not matched to a gene: 2. The chain's CDR3 is CASSYGGQGNSPLHF. The CDR3 DNA follows: TGTGCCAGCAGTTACGGGGGACAGGGTAATTCACCCCTCCACTTT.

This clonotype was counted a few times. The rearrangement uses TRBV29-1 and TRBJ2-5; 8 nucleotides align to TRBD2. The CDR3 covers 15 residues. CDR1 SQVTM and CDR2 ANQGSEA come from the germline V gene. After removal of 2 bases from V and 0 bases from J, the junction contained 5 bases not matched to a gene. The chain's CDR3 is CSVELRGGYQETQYF. The DNA of the CDR3 is TGCAGCGTTGAACTTCGCGGGGGGTACCAAGAGACCCAGTACTTC.

This clonotype was found a few times. The chain uses TRBV9 and TRBJ2-3, with 11 bases matching TRBD2. Per the germline V gene, CDR1 is SGDLS and CDR2 is YYNGEE. This CDR3 has 15 residues. V gave up 2 bases and J gave up 2 bases; unmatched junction bases: 1. The CDR3 reads CASSVTSGATDTQYF. The CDR3 region has the DNA TGTGCCAGCAGCGTGACTAGCGGGGCCACAGATACGCAGTATTTT.

As to this clonotype: One base away lies a much larger clone, so this may be a sequencing read error. The rearrangement uses TRBV13 and TRBJ1-2; a weak D match, TRBD1 (5 bases). The CDR3 runs to 14 residues. The V gene's germline CDR1 is PRHDT and CDR2 FYEKMQ (reference sequence). Here the CDR3 reads CASSFSGTRHGNTF. Written as DNA, the CDR3 is TGTGCCAGCAGCTTCTCCGGGACGAGGCATGGCAACACCTTC.

The V call is TRBV6-1, the J call TRBJ1-5; perhaps TRBD1 as D (5 bases). CDR3 size: 16 residues. Germline V CDR1 and CDR2: MNHNS, SASEGT. V lost 0 bases to trimming and J lost 0 bases, with 9 bases between them. The DNA for the CDR3 is TGTGCCAGCAGTGAAGCTGGGACGTATAGCAATCAGCCCCAGCATTTT. Its translation is CASSEAGTYSNQPQHF.

This clonotype has just a few counts. V and J are TRBV9 and TRBJ1-2; D uncertain. CDR1 is SGDLS, CDR2 YYNGEE, per germline. This CDR3 is built from 15 residues. Between the trimmed V and J ends, which lost 4 bases and 4 bases, there was a span of 17 bases. The CDR3 sequence: CASSPRSPSTYGYTF. The CDR3 region has the DNA TGTGCCAGCAGCCCCCGCAGCCCTTCTACCTATGGCTACACCTTC. Full variable domain (rest looked up from reference TRBV9 and TRBJ1-2): DSGVTQTPKHLITATGQRVTLRCSPRSGDLSVYWYQQSLDQGLQFLIQYYNGEERAKGNILERFSAQQFPDLHSELNLSSLELGDSALYFCASSPRSPSTYGYTFGSGTRLTVV.

The J gene is TRBJ2-3, the V gene TRBV4-1, with 11 bases aligning to TRBD2. The CDR3 contains 16 residues. Trimming at V came to 2 bases and at J to 2 bases, leaving 3 bases not matched to a gene. Germline CDR1 reads MGHRA; CDR2 reads YSYEKL. CDR3 amino acids: CASSQPGLAVTDTQYF. The CDR3 DNA is TGCGCCAGCAGCCAACCGGGACTAGCGGTCACAGATACGCAGTATTTT.

The CDR3 protein is CASTPTGGEGYGYTF. In DNA form, the CDR3 reads TGTGCCAGCACCCCCACAGGGGGCGAGGGCTATGGCTACACCTTC. This chain links TRBV25-1 with TRBJ1-2, with 9 bases matching TRBD1. The CDR3 covers 15 residues. CDR1 is MGHDK and CDR2 is SYGVNS in the germline V gene. V lost 7 bases to trimming and J lost 4 bases; unmatched junction nucleotides: 10.